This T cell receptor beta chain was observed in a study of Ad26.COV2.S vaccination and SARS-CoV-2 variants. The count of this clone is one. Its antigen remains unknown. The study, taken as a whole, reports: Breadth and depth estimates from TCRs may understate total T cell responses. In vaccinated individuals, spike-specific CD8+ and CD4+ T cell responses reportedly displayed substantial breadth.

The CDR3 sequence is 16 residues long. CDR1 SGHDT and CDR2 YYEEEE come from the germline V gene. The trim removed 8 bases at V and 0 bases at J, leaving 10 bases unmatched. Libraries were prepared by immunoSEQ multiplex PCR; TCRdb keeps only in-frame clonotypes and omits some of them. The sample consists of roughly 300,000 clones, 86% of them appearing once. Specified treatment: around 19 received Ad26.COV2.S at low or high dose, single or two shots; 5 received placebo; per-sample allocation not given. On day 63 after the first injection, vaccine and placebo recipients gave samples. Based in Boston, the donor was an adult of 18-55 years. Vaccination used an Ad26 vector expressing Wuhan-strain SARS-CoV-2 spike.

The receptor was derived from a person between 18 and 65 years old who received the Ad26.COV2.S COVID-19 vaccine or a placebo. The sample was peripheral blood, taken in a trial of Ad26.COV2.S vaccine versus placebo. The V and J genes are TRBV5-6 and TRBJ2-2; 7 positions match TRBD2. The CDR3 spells CASIPWGGANTGELFF. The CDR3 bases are TGTGCCAGTATCCCCTGGGGGGGAGCGAACACCGGGGAGCTGTTTTTT.